Listed below are T cell receptor beta chains from one sample, sequenced in a study of response to subunit inactivated influenza vaccine. One entry per CDR3 protein results from TCRdb running MiXCR on the RT-PCR reads. The sample lists fewer than 400,000 distinct CDR3 sequences, around a fifth occurring once. This specimen consisted of PBMCs from blood, obtained 21 months after vaccination. Receptors were obtained from a man in his fifties or sixties who received an inactivated influenza vaccine. The CDR3 runs from the conserved cysteine through the conserved F or W. The D gene is left open where the match is weak. Not every row has a clone size; where given, it reads once, few, many or a size class.

TRBJ2-5 | TRBV20-1 | - | - | TGCAGTGCTCCTGAAAGATCTTTAAGCTCCGACTTACAAGAGACCCAGTACTTC | CSAPERSLSSDLQETQYF
TRBJ1-1 | TRBV11-2 | - | - | TGTGCCAGCAGCTTAGTCGGGCGTGAAGCTTTCTTT | CASSLVGREAFF
TRBJ2-7 | TRBV7-2 | TRBD2 | - | TGTGCCAGCAGCTTAGCTAGCGGGCTTGCCTACGAACAGTACTTC | CASSLASGLAYEQYF
TRBJ1-2 | TRBV6-1 | TRBD1 | many | TGTGCCAGCATCCTTACAGGGGGGCCTTATGGCTACACCTTC | CASILTGGPYGYTF
TRBJ2-3 | TRBV10-3 | TRBD2 | - | TGTGCCATCAGTAGAACTGGGCCAGCGGGGGAGCCATCTAGCACAGATACGCAGTATTTT | CAISRTGPAGEPSSTDTQYF
TRBJ1-6 | TRBV4-2 | - | few | TGTGCCAGCAGCCAAGAAGGGACTGAAAATTCACCCCTCCACTTT | CASSQEGTENSPLHF
TRBJ2-5 | TRBV25-1 | TRBD2 | - | TGTGCCAGCAGTGAAAGGGCGGGACTAGCTTCCCAAGAGACCCAGTACTTC | CASSERAGLASQETQYF
TRBJ2-4 | TRBV12-3/TRBV12-4 | TRBD1 | - | TGTGCCCGCAGTTTAGATGGACAGGGGTTTTTAGCCAAAAACATTCAGTACTTC | CARSLDGQGFLAKNIQYF
TRBJ1-6 | TRBV10-2 | TRBD1 | few | TGCGCCAGCAGCGCACCGGGACAGGGGTATTCACCCCTCCACTTT | CASSAPGQGYSPLHF
TRBJ1-3 | TRBV7-8 | - | few | TGTGCCAGCAGCTTAGCGCGCGTTCCCAACACCATATATTTT | CASSLARVPNTIYF